This T cell receptor beta chain was recovered during a study of blood T cell repertoires in COVID-19. About the study: Both acute and convalescent COVID-19 samples were obtained from the United States, Italy and Spain. PBMCs, B-cell-depleted T cells, or T cells provided the cDNA or gDNA that made up the material.

The authors' processing: How many nucleated cells were present was estimated from reference gene primer amplification. Some clones are missing from TCRdb's copy, which holds only in-frame ones; the method was immunoSEQ multiplex PCR. V and J calls and clone size follow that table, whereas D and trimming were derived from the DNA. The sample contains about 81,000 clones, around 80% of which appear only once. On this clone: At one end the junction does not follow the germline gene, possibly because of a read error.

This CDR3 spans 12 amino acids. V and J are TRBV12-3 or TRBV12-4 and TRBJ2-7, with D hard to call. Material: peripheral blood. This TCR was sampled from a human donor in a cohort sampled during active COVID-19. CDR3 bases: TGTGCCAGCACTTTATTCGGGTACGAGCAGTACTTC. Translation: CASTLFGYEQYF.